The TCR beta chain described here comes from a study of shared clonotypes between healthy human individuals. The trim removed 2 bases at V and 7 bases at J, leaving 5 bases unmatched. The CDR3 is 15 amino acids. Germline V CDR1 and CDR2: SGHNT, YYREEE (reference sequence). Recent vaccinations or acute infections were absent in the healthy HIV-negative adult donors. Splitting the CD4+ cells yielded a CD45RA+ naive subset and a CD45RA-negative memory subset. This clone was seen a single time. Antigen unknown. The table came from immunoSEQ multiplex PCR; TCRdb's copy has only in-frame clones and leaves some out. The repertoire holds 2 million or so clones, 85% to 95% seen once, with 0.1% to 0.15% in the top ten. Study conclusions and caveats: Sharing across a handful of donors was seen in approximately 5.2% of naive CD4 clonotypes. Rarefaction gave evidence that sorted-subset sequencing remained incomplete despite large depth.

The material sequenced was naive CD4+ T cells sorted from blood. Subset reported: CD45RA+ positively selected. This rearrangement joins TRBV5-4 to TRBJ2-1, with 11 bases matching TRBD2. The TCR was taken from a man aged 18 to 30 in good health. In DNA form, the CDR3 reads TGTGCCAGCAGCTTCTCGGGACTAGCGGAGAATGAGCAGTTCTTC. It is translated as CASSFSGLAENEQFF.